A selection of T cell receptor beta chains follows, all from one sample in a study of OX40 agonist ivuxolimab in advanced cancers. This table comes from immunoSEQ multiplex PCR, and its TCRdb copy is limited to in-frame clones, with some not included. This table has 60,000 or so clones, about 90% appearing once. The source material was CD4+ or CD8+ T cells sorted from blood, sampled in a trial of the OX40 agonist ivuxolimab. Receptors originate from an adult with an advanced solid tumor such as melanoma, head and neck, liver or kidney cancer. The CDR3 runs from the conserved cysteine through the conserved F or W. The D gene is left open where the match is weak. Clone size is stated in some rows and not others, as once, few, many or a class when expanded.

V gene: TRBV6-5; clone size: NA; CDR3 length: 13; D gene: NA; J gene: TRBJ2-2; CDR3 protein: CASSSPGTGELFF; CDR3 DNA: TGTGCCAGCAGTTCCCCGGGGACCGGGGAGCTGTTTTTT
V gene: TRBV14; clone size: NA; CDR3 length: 13; D gene: NA; J gene: TRBJ1-2; CDR3 protein: CASSLTRNYGYTF; CDR3 DNA: TGTGCCAGCAGCCTGACAAGAAACTATGGCTACACCTTC
V gene: TRBV30; clone size: NA; CDR3 length: 14; D gene: NA; J gene: TRBJ2-5; CDR3 protein: CAWRERATQETQYF; CDR3 DNA: TGTGCCTGGAGGGAGAGGGCGACCCAAGAGACCCAGTACTTC
V gene: TRBV28; clone size: NA; CDR3 length: 14; D gene: NA; J gene: TRBJ2-7; CDR3 protein: CASKRTGVSYEQYF; CDR3 DNA: TGTGCCAGCAAAAGGACGGGTGTCTCCTACGAGCAGTACTTC
V gene: TRBV6-1; clone size: NA; CDR3 length: 14; D gene: NA; J gene: TRBJ2-7; CDR3 protein: CASRGPTLGYEQYF; CDR3 DNA: TGTGCCAGCAGAGGGCCTACCCTGGGCTACGAGCAGTACTTC
V gene: TRBV2; clone size: NA; CDR3 length: 12; D gene: NA; J gene: TRBJ1-3; CDR3 protein: CASRGGGNTIYF; CDR3 DNA: TGTGCCAGCAGGGGCGGGGGAAACACCATATATTTT
V gene: TRBV6-6; clone size: once; CDR3 length: 13; D gene: NA; J gene: TRBJ1-4; CDR3 protein: CASTTDRREKLFF; CDR3 DNA: TGTGCCAGCACTACAGACAGAAGGGAAAAACTGTTTTTT
V gene: TRBV5-4; clone size: NA; CDR3 length: 16; D gene: TRBD2; J gene: TRBJ2-1; CDR3 protein: CASSLISSGRRNEQFF; CDR3 DNA: TGTGCCAGCAGCTTGATTTCTAGCGGGAGGAGGAATGAGCAGTTCTTC
V gene: TRBV2; clone size: few; CDR3 length: 11; D gene: NA; J gene: TRBJ2-7; CDR3 protein: CASGLLGGQYF; CDR3 DNA: TGTGCCAGCGGCCTTCTGGGGGGGCAGTACTTC
V gene: TRBV4-3; clone size: once; CDR3 length: 16; D gene: TRBD1; J gene: TRBJ1-1; CDR3 protein: CASSQGVGGGSIEAFF; CDR3 DNA: TGCGCCAGCAGCCAAGGAGTAGGAGGGGGCTCGATTGAAGCTTTCTTT
V gene: TRBV9; clone size: NA; CDR3 length: 13; D gene: NA; J gene: TRBJ1-2; CDR3 protein: CASSPRGSNGYTF; CDR3 DNA: TGTGCCAGCAGCCCCCGGGGATCGAATGGCTACACCTTC
V gene: TRBV2; clone size: NA; CDR3 length: 20; D gene: TRBD2; J gene: TRBJ2-7; CDR3 protein: CASSEVVWGLAAFVIYEQYF; CDR3 DNA: TGTGCCAGCAGTGAAGTTGTCTGGGGACTAGCGGCGTTTGTTATCTACGAGCAGTACTTC
V gene: TRBV7-2; clone size: NA; CDR3 length: 15; D gene: TRBD1; J gene: TRBJ2-7; CDR3 protein: CASSLTDRATYEQYF; CDR3 DNA: TGTGCCAGCAGCTTAACGGACAGGGCCACCTACGAGCAGTACTTC
V gene: TRBV27; clone size: NA; CDR3 length: 15; D gene: NA; J gene: TRBJ1-1; CDR3 protein: CASSFSLGGFTEAFF; CDR3 DNA: TGTGCCAGCAGTTTCTCACTGGGGGGATTCACTGAAGCTTTCTTT
V gene: TRBV28; clone size: NA; CDR3 length: 17; D gene: NA; J gene: TRBJ1-5; CDR3 protein: CASLTPGPGSRDQPQHF; CDR3 DNA: TGTGCCAGCTTGACCCCGGGGCCAGGGAGCAGGGATCAGCCCCAGCATTTT
V gene: TRBV28; clone size: once; CDR3 length: 11; D gene: NA; J gene: TRBJ2-3; CDR3 protein: CASSLQGTQYF; CDR3 DNA: TGTGCCAGCAGTTTACAGGGTACGCAGTATTTT
V gene: TRBV5-1; clone size: NA; CDR3 length: 14; D gene: NA; J gene: TRBJ1-1; CDR3 protein: CASRSGTQPTEAFF; CDR3 DNA: TGCGCCAGCAGATCCGGGACTCAACCTACTGAAGCTTTCTTT
V gene: TRBV27; clone size: NA; CDR3 length: 14; D gene: TRBD1; J gene: TRBJ1-2; CDR3 protein: CASTPAGQGLRYTF; CDR3 DNA: TGTGCCAGCACCCCGGCGGGACAGGGTTTAAGATACACCTTC
V gene: TRBV12-2; clone size: NA; CDR3 length: 16; D gene: NA; J gene: TRBJ2-2; CDR3 protein: CASRSSGVGNHRGAVF; CDR3 DNA: TGTGCAAGTCGCTCCTCAGGGGTGGGCAATCACCGGGGAGCTGTTTTT
V gene: TRBV9; clone size: NA; CDR3 length: 15; D gene: TRBD2; J gene: TRBJ2-1; CDR3 protein: CASSVGERGNNEQFF; CDR3 DNA: TGTGCCAGCAGCGTAGGAGAGCGGGGCAACAATGAGCAGTTCTTC
V gene: TRBV5-8; clone size: NA; CDR3 length: 13; D gene: NA; J gene: TRBJ1-5; CDR3 protein: CASSLWSSQPQHF; CDR3 DNA: TGTGCCAGCAGCCTCTGGTCCTCTCAGCCCCAGCATTTT
V gene: TRBV18; clone size: NA; CDR3 length: 15; D gene: TRBD2; J gene: TRBJ2-1; CDR3 protein: CASSYGSGSIYEQFF; CDR3 DNA: TGTGCCAGCTCCTACGGTAGCGGGAGTATCTATGAGCAGTTCTTC
V gene: TRBV9; clone size: NA; CDR3 length: 12; D gene: NA; J gene: TRBJ2-2; CDR3 protein: CASSHNTGELFF; CDR3 DNA: TGTGCCAGCAGCCACAACACCGGGGAGCTGTTTTTT
V gene: TRBV28; clone size: NA; CDR3 length: 17; D gene: NA; J gene: TRBJ1-2; CDR3 protein: CASSSLAGRETNYGYTF; CDR3 DNA: TGTGCCAGCAGTTCCTTGGCAGGGCGGGAGACTAACTATGGCTACACCTTC
V gene: TRBV29-1; clone size: NA; CDR3 length: 13; D gene: NA; J gene: TRBJ2-5; CDR3 protein: CSVRKSAGETQYF; CDR3 DNA: TGCAGCGTACGAAAGTCCGCGGGGGAGACCCAGTACTTC
V gene: TRBV5-4; clone size: NA; CDR3 length: 14; D gene: NA; J gene: TRBJ1-4; CDR3 protein: CASSLRQLNEKLFF; CDR3 DNA: TGTGCCAGCAGCTTACGGCAGCTTAATGAAAAACTGTTTTTT
V gene: TRBV7-2; clone size: NA; CDR3 length: 16; D gene: NA; J gene: TRBJ2-2; CDR3 protein: CASSLGSRGRAGELFF; CDR3 DNA: TGTGCCAGCAGCTTAGGGTCAAGGGGGAGAGCCGGGGAGCTGTTTTTT